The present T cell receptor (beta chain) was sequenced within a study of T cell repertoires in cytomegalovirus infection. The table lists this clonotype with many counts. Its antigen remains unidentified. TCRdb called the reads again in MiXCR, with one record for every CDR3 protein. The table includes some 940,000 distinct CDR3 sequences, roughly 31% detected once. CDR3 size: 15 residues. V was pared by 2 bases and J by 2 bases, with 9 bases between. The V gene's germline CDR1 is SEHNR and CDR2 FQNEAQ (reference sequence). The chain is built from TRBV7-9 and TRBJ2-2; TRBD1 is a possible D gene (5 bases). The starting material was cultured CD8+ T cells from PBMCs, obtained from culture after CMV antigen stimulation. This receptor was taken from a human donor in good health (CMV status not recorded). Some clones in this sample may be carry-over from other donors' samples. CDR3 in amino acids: CASSLTGANTGELFF. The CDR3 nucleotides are TGTGCCAGCAGCTTAACTGGGGCCAACACCGGGGAGCTGTTTTTT.